These T cell receptor beta chains were read from a single sample in a study of Tregs in tolerant kidney transplant recipients. The protocol was immunoSEQ multiplex PCR, while the TCRdb copy is restricted to in-frame clones and leaves out a portion. The sample lists some 90,000 clones, approximately 94% occurring once. Material for sequencing was CD8+ T cells from blood. The receptors were gathered from a human donor in good health. CDR3s include the opening cysteine and the closing phenylalanine or tryptophan. A D gene is named only where the DNA matches it firmly. Only part of the rows carry a size: once, few, many, or a class if the clone is expanded.

.	TRBV5-1	TRBJ2-7	once	CASSLARGRNSYEQYF	TGCGCCAGCAGCTTGGCTCGGGGGCGAAACTCCTACGAGCAGTACTTC
.	TRBV13	TRBJ1-1	.	CASSPRHSLNTEAFF	TGTGCCAGCAGCCCCCGTCACAGCCTGAACACTGAAGCTTTCTTT
.	TRBV6-1	TRBJ2-7	.	CASKGTETSYEQYF	TGTGCCAGTAAGGGGACTGAAACCTCCTACGAGCAGTACTTC
TRBD1	TRBV6-5	TRBJ1-2	.	CASSYSTGETNYGYTF	TGTGCCAGCAGTTACAGTACAGGGGAGACTAACTATGGCTACACCTTC
TRBD1	TRBV5-6	TRBJ1-1	once	CASSFPGQGTNTEAFF	TGTGCCAGCAGCTTTCCGGGACAGGGTACGAACACTGAAGCTTTCTTT
.	TRBV2	TRBJ1-5	few	CASRGRGHGNQPQHF	TGTGCCAGCCGAGGGCGGGGGCACGGCAATCAGCCCCAGCATTTT
TRBD1	TRBV6-1	TRBJ2-7	once	CASSEYRTGVF	TGTGCCAGCAGTGAATACAGGACAGGGGTCTTC
TRBD2	TRBV7-6	TRBJ2-1	once	CASSFWGLAEYNEQFF	TGTGCCAGCAGCTTCTGGGGACTAGCGGAATACAATGAGCAGTTCTTC
TRBD1	TRBV4-1	TRBJ2-7	.	CASSQGPTGTYEQYF	TGCGCCAGCAGCCAGGGCCCGACAGGGACCTACGAGCAGTACTTC
.	TRBV5-4	TRBJ2-5	once	CASSHRDTQETQYF	TGTGCCAGCAGCCACCGGGACACTCAAGAGACCCAGTACTTC
TRBD1	TRBV2	TRBJ1-3	.	CASSATGTGNTIYF	TGTGCCAGCAGCGCGACAGGGACTGGAAACACCATATATTTT
.	TRBV6-1	TRBJ2-7	.	CASSEGGNYEQYF	TGTGCCAGCAGTGAAGGGGGGAACTACGAGCAGTACTTC
TRBD1	TRBV15	TRBJ1-6	.	CATDLGQGALPLHF	TGTGCCACCGATCTAGGACAGGGGGCTCTACCCCTCCACTTT
TRBD1	TRBV9	TRBJ1-2	.	CASSVGQGELYGYTF	TGTGCCAGCAGCGTAGGACAGGGCGAGCTCTATGGCTACACCTTC